The 5 T cell receptor beta chains below all came from one sample that was sequenced in a study of T cell responses to AZD1222 COVID-19 vaccine. Clones were sequenced by immunoSEQ multiplex PCR, and TCRdb holds only the in-frame ones, with some missing. Among 200,000 or so clones listed, 90% to 95% were seen once. The specimen comprised peripheral blood, sampled on day 0 of AZD1222 vaccination. These receptors originate from an adult in good health.

The V call is TRBV13, the J call TRBJ2-7, with TRBD1 identical over 9 bases. The CDR3 is 15 amino acids. The V and J ends lost 0 bases and 4 bases, in that order; junction bases with no gene match: 4. Germline lookup yields CDR1 PRHDT and CDR2 FYEKMQ (reference sequence). The CDR3: CASSLGPGQGYEQYF. The CDR3 DNA reads TGTGCCAGCAGCTTAGGCCCTGGACAGGGGTACGAGCAGTACTTC.

The CDR3 is CASSVGAGLYEQYF. The CDR3 nucleotides read TGTGCCAGCAGCGTAGGAGCGGGTCTTTACGAGCAGTACTTC. The rearrangement joins TRBV9 to TRBJ2-7; maybe TRBD2 (6 bases). The V gene's germline CDR1 is SGDLS and CDR2 YYNGEE. The CDR3 sequence is 14 residues long. Trimming shortened V by 0 bases and J by 4 bases, and 11 bases separated the two germline ends.

This clone has a single count. The V gene is TRBV9, the J gene TRBJ1-5; D is unclear. V lost 3 bases and J lost 7, with 11 bases in between. The CDR3 loop spans 13 amino acids. Germline values: CDR1 SGDLS, CDR2 YYNGEE. In DNA form, the CDR3 reads TGTGCCAGCAGCGGAACGGGAGGACAGCCCCAGCATTTT. This codes for CASSGTGGQPQHF.

The rearrangement links TRBV30 to TRBJ1-1; tentatively, D is TRBD1 (6 bases). CDR3 length: 14 residues. Trimming shortened V by 3 bases and J by 5 bases, and 16 bases separated the two germline ends. From germline, CDR1 is GTSNPN and CDR2 SVGIG (reference sequence). The CDR3 protein is CAWRAPRGRTEAFF. The CDR3 DNA sequence: TGTGCCTGGAGGGCGCCACGGGGGCGGACTGAAGCTTTCTTT.

This rearrangement joins TRBV7-3 to TRBJ1-2; D remains unclear. Trimming took 5 bases from V and 4 from J, leaving 14 bases between them. This CDR3 contains 14 residues. The germline V gene has CDR1 SGHTA and CDR2 FQGTGA. The CDR3 sequence: CASSPSVGFYGYTF. For the CDR3, the DNA is TGTGCCAGCAGCCCCTCGGTAGGGTTCTATGGCTACACCTTC. Looking up the rest from reference TRBV7-3 and TRBJ1-2 gives the full variable domain: GAGVSQTPSNKVTEKGKYVELRCDPISGHTALYWYRQSLGQGPEFLIYFQGTGAADDSGLPNDRFFAVRPEGSVSTLKIQRTERGDSAVYLCASSPSVGFYGYTFGSGTRLTVV.